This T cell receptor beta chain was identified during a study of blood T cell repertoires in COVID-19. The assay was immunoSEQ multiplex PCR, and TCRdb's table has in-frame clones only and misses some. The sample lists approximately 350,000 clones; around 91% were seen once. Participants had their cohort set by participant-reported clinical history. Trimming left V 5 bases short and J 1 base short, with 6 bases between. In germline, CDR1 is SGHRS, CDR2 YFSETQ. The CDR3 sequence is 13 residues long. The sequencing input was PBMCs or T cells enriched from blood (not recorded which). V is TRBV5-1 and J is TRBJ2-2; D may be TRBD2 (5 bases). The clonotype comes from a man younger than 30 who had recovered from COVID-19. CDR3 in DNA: TGCGCCAGCAGACTAGGGAACACCGGGGAGCTGTTTTTT. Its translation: CASRLGNTGELFF.